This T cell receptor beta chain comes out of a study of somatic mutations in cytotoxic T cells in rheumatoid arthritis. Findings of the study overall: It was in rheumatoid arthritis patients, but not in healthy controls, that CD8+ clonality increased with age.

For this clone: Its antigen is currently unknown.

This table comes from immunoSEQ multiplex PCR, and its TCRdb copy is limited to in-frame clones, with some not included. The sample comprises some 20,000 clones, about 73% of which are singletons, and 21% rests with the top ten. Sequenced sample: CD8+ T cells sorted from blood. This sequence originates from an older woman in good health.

The CDR3, as DNA: TGTGCCAGCAGCGCCGAAGGGGGCTATAGCAATCAGCCCCAGCATTTT. Its protein product is CASSAEGGYSNQPQHF. This rearrangement joins TRBV7-6 to TRBJ1-5, with 7 bases fitting TRBD1. The V gene's germline CDR1 is SGHVS and CDR2 FNYEAQ. The ends lost 5 bases at V and 0 bases at J; junction bases unmatched: 7. The CDR3 has 16 residues.